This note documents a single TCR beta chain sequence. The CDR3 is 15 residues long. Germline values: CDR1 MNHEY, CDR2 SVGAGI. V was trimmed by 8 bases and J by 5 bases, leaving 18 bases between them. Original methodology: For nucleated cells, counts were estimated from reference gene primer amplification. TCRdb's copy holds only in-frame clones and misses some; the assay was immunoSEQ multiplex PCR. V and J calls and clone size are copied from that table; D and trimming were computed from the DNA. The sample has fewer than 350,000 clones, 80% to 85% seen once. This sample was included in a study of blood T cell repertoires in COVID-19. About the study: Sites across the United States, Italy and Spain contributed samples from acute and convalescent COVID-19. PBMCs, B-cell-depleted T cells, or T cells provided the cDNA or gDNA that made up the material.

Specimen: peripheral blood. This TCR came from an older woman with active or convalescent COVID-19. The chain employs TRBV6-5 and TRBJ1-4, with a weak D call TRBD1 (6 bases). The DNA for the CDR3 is TGTGCCAGCGGGATAGGGGGGGCGTTAAATGAAAAACTGTTTTTT. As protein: CASGIGGALNEKLFF.